These 27 T cell receptor beta chains share one sample of origin, sequenced in a study of beta chain features in type 1 diabetes. Points from the study as a whole: Shorter TCRB CDR3s, moderately but significantly so, were found in Type 1 diabetes patients in all four CD4+ subsets.

No antigen has been identified for these receptors. The investigators reverse transcribed all of the isolated RNA, so they sequenced expressed TCRB transcripts. The table came from immunoSEQ multiplex PCR; TCRdb's copy has only in-frame clones and leaves some out. The sample has some 110,000 clones, 15% to 20% seen once. Sequences were obtained from central memory CD4+ T cells from blood. These TCRs come from a man aged 25 to 45 with type 1 diabetes.

The chain links TRBV5-1 to TRBJ2-3; no clear D gene. The CDR3 length is 13 residues. Germline V gives CDR1 SGHRS, CDR2 YFSETQ. V was shortened by 0 bases and J by 2 bases, with 4 bases between the two germline ends. This chain's CDR3 is CASSLEVTDTQYF. The CDR3 DNA follows: TGCGCCAGCAGCTTGGAAGTCACAGATACGCAGTATTTT.

The chain couples TRBV23-1 to TRBJ1-2; D remains ambiguous. TRBV23-1 is noted as an ORF with a role that remains uncertain. The CDR3 sequence is 13 residues long. V was pared by 11 bases and J by 4 bases, with 17 bases between. CDR3 sequence (DNA): TGCGCCTATTCCCGACTTGTCTCCTATGGCTACACCTTC. Encoded protein: CAYSRLVSYGYTF.

A few counts support this clone. The chain joins TRBV7-2 to TRBJ1-1; D is possibly TRBD1 (5 bases). The CDR3 has 15 amino acids. Trimming pared 7 bases from V and 2 bases from J, leaving 17 bases between. From germline, CDR1 is SGHTA and CDR2 FQGNSA. The CDR3 region has the DNA TGTGCCAGCACCCAAAATGGCAGGGTAAACACTGAAGCTTTCTTT. Translation gives CASTQNGRVNTEAFF.

The chain has TRBV4-2 and TRBJ2-7, with TRBD2 matching over 8 bases. This CDR3 has 15 residues. V shed 5 bases, J shed 2 bases, and the junction held 8 bases outside the gene matches. Germline-derived CDR1 and CDR2 are LGHNA and YNFKEQ. DNA of the CDR3: TGTGCCAGCAGCAATCCTAGCGGGTCTACCTACGAGCAGTACTTC. Translation: CASSNPSGSTYEQYF.

This clone showed up just a few times. The chain uses TRBV27 and TRBJ2-5, with TRBD1 identical over 8 bases. CDR3 length: 14 residues. The V and J ends lost 4 bases and 1 base, in that order; junction bases with no gene match: 2. Germline V gives CDR1 MNHEY, CDR2 SMNVEV (reference sequence). CDR3 loop: CASSSGQAQETQYF. DNA of the CDR3: TGTGCCAGCAGTTCGGGACAGGCCCAAGAGACCCAGTACTTC.

This clone appeared a few times. The chain employs TRBV15 and TRBJ1-1; D might be TRBD1 (5 bases). The germline V gene has CDR1 LNHNV and CDR2 YYDKDF (reference sequence). There are 13 residues in the CDR3. The germline V and J ends were trimmed by 6 bases and 2 bases, with 10 bases remaining between them. CDR3 bases: TGTGCCACCAGAAGGGACGGCAACACTGAAGCTTTCTTT. Translating gives CATRRDGNTEAFF.

This clone was observed a few times. It may be a read error: a sequence one base away is much more abundant. V and J are TRBV30 and TRBJ1-5, with D tentatively TRBD1 (5 bases). The CDR3 has 17 amino acids. Trimming stripped 6 bases from V and 0 bases from J, with 21 bases between. Germline V gene data show CDR1 as GTSNPN and CDR2 as SVGIG (reference sequence). The CDR3 here is CACSSGGRGGSNQPQHF. In nucleotides, the CDR3 is TGTGCCTGTAGTAGCGGGGGACGAGGCGGTAGCAATCAGCCCCAGCATTTT.

This chain connects TRBV13 to TRBJ2-7; 8 bases are a match to TRBD1. The CDR3 is 15 residues long. Germline-derived CDR1 and CDR2 are PRHDT and FYEKMQ (reference sequence). J was trimmed by 2 bases and V by 2 bases; bases with no gene match: 5. CDR3 sequence (DNA): TGTGCCAGCAGCTTACAGGGGGCCTTACCCTACGAGCAGTACTTC. This gives the protein CASSLQGALPYEQYF.

The genes are TRBV28 and TRBJ2-1, with 9 bases aligning to TRBD2. Germline V gene data show CDR1 as MDHEN and CDR2 as SYDVKM. This CDR3 spans 15 amino acids. V gave up 7 bases and J gave up 3 bases; unmatched junction bases: 7. The CDR3 protein is CASTWGTSSYNEQFF. The CDR3 nucleotides are TGTGCCAGCACCTGGGGGACTAGCAGCTACAATGAGCAGTTCTTC.

This clone was counted between two and nine times. The chain couples TRBV5-1 to TRBJ2-1; D remains ambiguous. V was cut by 0 bases and J by 2 bases, with 6 bases left in between. CDR3 length equals 14 residues. Germline CDR1 is SGHRS and CDR2 is YFSETQ. The CDR3 protein is CASSLASAYNEQFF. In DNA form, the CDR3 reads TGCGCCAGCAGCTTGGCTTCAGCCTACAATGAGCAGTTCTTC.

This clone showed up just a few times. The gene calls are TRBV7-8 and TRBJ1-5, with D perhaps matching TRBD1 (6 bases). CDR1 is SGHVS, CDR2 FQNEAQ, per germline. V was clipped by 5 bases and J by 0 bases, with 11 bases between them. The CDR3 length is 15 residues. The CDR3 sequence is CASSENRVSNQPQHF. DNA for the CDR3: TGTGCCAGCAGCGAAAACAGGGTTAGCAATCAGCCCCAGCATTTT.

Turning to this clone: One end of the junction fails to match germline, which may point to a read error. The V gene is TRBV6-1, the J gene TRBJ2-5, with 11 nucleotides matching TRBD1. The CDR3 runs to 15 residues. Germline V gene lookup returns CDR1 MNHNS and CDR2 SASEGT. The CDR3 coding sequence is TGTGCCATCAGTGAATCCGGGACAGGGGGTGAGACCCAGTACTTC. Its protein product is CAISESGTGGETQYF.

This chain links TRBV7-2 with TRBJ2-5; 10 bases agree with TRBD1. Trimming at V came to 5 bases and at J to 5 bases, leaving 5 bases not matched to a gene. Looked up from germline, CDR1 is SGHTA and CDR2 is FQGNSA. CDR3 length: 14 residues. The CDR3: CASSPDRGWETQYF. CDR3 nucleotide sequence: TGTGCCAGCAGCCCGGACAGGGGGTGGGAGACCCAGTACTTC.

This clone was counted between two and nine times. The chain joins TRBV6-5 to TRBJ2-7; 8 bases fit TRBD2. Trimming at V came to 10 bases and at J to 7 bases, leaving 15 bases not matched to a gene. CDR1 and CDR2 (germline): MNHEY, SVGAGI. The CDR3 is made up of 14 amino acids. The CDR3, as DNA: TGTGCCACCCGAACCGGGACTAGGGCCCAGGAGCAGTACTTC. This translates into CATRTGTRAQEQYF.

Only a few counts were recorded for this clone. The chain is built from TRBV7-9 and TRBJ2-1; 8 nucleotides agree with TRBD2. The germline CDR1 and CDR2 sequences are SEHNR and FQNEAQ (reference sequence). The CDR3 has 13 amino acids. Trimming cost V 3 bases and J 9 bases; bases outside gene matches: 4. The DNA of the CDR3 is TGTGCCAGCAGCTTCGGACGGGAGGGTGAGCAGTTCTTC. It is translated as CASSFGREGEQFF.

The rearrangement uses TRBV14 and TRBJ2-2; TRBD2 matches at 7 bases. Germline V gene lookup returns CDR1 SGHDN and CDR2 FVKESK. Trimming cost V 0 bases and J 6 bases; bases outside gene matches: 13. The CDR3 is made up of 18 amino acids. The CDR3 sequence: CASSQDHPRGGGSGELFF. For the CDR3, the DNA is TGTGCCAGCAGCCAAGATCACCCGCGCGGGGGTGGGTCCGGGGAGCTGTTTTTT.

This chain's CDR3 is CASSLAGERKAQYF. CDR3 DNA sequence: TGCGCCAGCAGCTTGGCGGGAGAAAGGAAGGCGCAGTACTTC. The chain links TRBV5-1 to TRBJ2-7, with D possibly being TRBD2 (6 bases). The germline V and J ends were trimmed by 0 bases and 9 bases, with 16 bases remaining between them. The CDR3 spans 14 residues. CDR1 is SGHRS and CDR2 is YFSETQ in the germline V gene.

The chain couples TRBV28 to TRBJ2-7; a weak D match, TRBD2 (5 bases). This CDR3 is 14 amino acids long. Germline-derived CDR1 and CDR2 are MDHEN and SYDVKM. V dropped 8 bases and J dropped 1 base, with 15 bases sitting between them. CDR3 coding DNA: TGTGCCAGCGGGTCTTGGACTCAGTCCTACGAGCAGTACTTC. It specifies CASGSWTQSYEQYF.

The chain recombines TRBV29-1 with TRBJ1-4; D not resolved. This CDR3 has 11 residues. Germline CDR1 is SQVTM and CDR2 is ANQGSEA. V was shortened by 4 bases and J by 5 bases, with 5 bases between the two germline ends. CDR3 loop: CSVVGNEKLFF. The CDR3 bases are TGCAGCGTTGTAGGGAATGAAAAACTGTTTTTT.

As for this clone: It differs at one base from a far larger clone, so likely a read error. This specimen includes other DNA sequences encoding the same CDR3. The chain recombines TRBV2 with TRBJ2-1; 7 bases are a match to TRBD1. The CDR3 runs to 15 residues. Trimming took 4 bases from V and 7 from J; bases not matched to a gene: 10. Per germline, CDR1 SNHLY and CDR2 FYNNEI. The CDR3 protein is CASSGGQAVRNEQFF. CDR3 DNA sequence: TGTGCCAGCAGTGGTGGACAGGCGGTTCGGAATGAGCAGTTCTTC.

This clone was seen repeatedly, ten times or more. This chain joins TRBV29-1 and TRBJ1-2; D unclear. Germline CDR1 is SQVTM and CDR2 is ANQGSEA. CDR3 length: 12 residues. V was clipped by 7 bases and J by 4 bases, with 13 bases between them. CDR3 protein: CSAVGPSYGYTF. The DNA for the CDR3 is TGCAGCGCCGTAGGGCCGTCCTATGGCTACACCTTC.

In this sample, this clone turned up a few times. The V and J genes are TRBV30 and TRBJ2-1, with TRBD1 matching 10 bases. Germline CDR1 reads GTSNPN; CDR2 reads SVGIG (reference sequence). The CDR3 sequence is 17 residues long. J lost 1 base, V lost 5 bases, and 11 bases had no gene match. CDR3 region: CAWSRDRGLISYNEQFF. The DNA for the CDR3 is TGTGCCTGGTCCCGGGACAGGGGTCTGATATCCTACAATGAGCAGTTCTTC.

A few counts support this clone. The genes are TRBV5-6 and TRBJ2-1; D not certain. This CDR3 contains 11 residues. The germline V and J ends were trimmed by 0 bases and 9 bases, with 4 bases remaining between them. Germline lookup yields CDR1 SGHDT and CDR2 YYEEEE. In DNA form, the CDR3 reads TGTGCCAGCAGCTTGGTTCGTGAGCAGTTCTTC. Translation gives CASSLVREQFF.

There are a few counts of this clone. The chain combines TRBV11-2 with TRBJ1-1; D perhaps matches TRBD1 (5 bases). This CDR3 spans 14 amino acids. The ends were cut back, 1 base at V and 7 bases at J, with 13 bases in the middle. Germline CDR1 reads SGHAT; CDR2 reads FQNNGV. The CDR3 here is CASSLGTGRDEAFF. The CDR3 nucleotides are TGTGCCAGCAGCTTAGGTACAGGAAGAGATGAAGCTTTCTTT. The full variable domain, completed using reference TRBV11-2 and TRBJ1-1, is EAGVAQSPRYKIIEKRQSVAFWCNPISGHATLYWYQQILGQGPKLLIQFQNNGVVDDSQLPKDRFSAERLKGVDSTLKIQPAKLEDSAVYLCASSLGTGRDEAFFGQGTRLTVV.

This clone was observed a handful of times. The rearrangement uses TRBV14 and TRBJ2-1; D remains unclear. CDR1 is SGHDN and CDR2 is FVKESK in the germline V gene. This CDR3 has 12 amino acids. Trimming left V 1 base short and J 13 bases short, with 11 bases between. The CDR3: CASSQVAEAQFF. Written as DNA, the CDR3 is TGTGCCAGCAGCCAAGTCGCAGAGGCTCAGTTCTTC.

This clone appeared a few times. The chain couples TRBV7-2 to TRBJ1-2; D possibly corresponds to TRBD1 (5 bases). CDR3 length: 15 residues. The V end was cut by 0 bases, the J end by 9 bases, with 17 bases between. Germline V gene data show CDR1 as SGHTA and CDR2 as FQGNSA. The CDR3 reads CASSLAGTAWERYTF. The DNA of the CDR3 is TGTGCCAGCAGCTTAGCGGGGACCGCGTGGGAACGCTACACCTTC.

The rearrangement joins TRBV13 to TRBJ2-3, with no clear D. The CDR3 is made up of 14 amino acids. Germline V CDR1 and CDR2: PRHDT, FYEKMQ (reference sequence). Trimming took 1 base from V and 2 from J, leaving 7 bases between them. The CDR3 here is CASSLVGFTDTQYF. The CDR3 DNA reads TGTGCCAGCAGCTTAGTGGGCTTCACAGATACGCAGTATTTT.